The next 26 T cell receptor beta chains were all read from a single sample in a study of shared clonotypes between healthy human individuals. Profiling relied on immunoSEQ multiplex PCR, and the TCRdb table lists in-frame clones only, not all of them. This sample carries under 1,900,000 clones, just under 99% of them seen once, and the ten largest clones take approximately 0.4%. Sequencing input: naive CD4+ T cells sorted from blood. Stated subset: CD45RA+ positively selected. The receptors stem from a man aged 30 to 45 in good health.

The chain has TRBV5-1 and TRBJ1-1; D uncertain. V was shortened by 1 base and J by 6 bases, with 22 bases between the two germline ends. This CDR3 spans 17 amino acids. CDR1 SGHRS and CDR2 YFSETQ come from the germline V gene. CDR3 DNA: TGCGCCAGCAGCTTGCAGTCTCTTGGCCCAGTTTTCTCTGAAGCTTTCTTT. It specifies CASSLQSLGPVFSEAFF. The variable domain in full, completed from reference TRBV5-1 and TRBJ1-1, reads KAGVTQTPRYLIKTRGQQVTLSCSPISGHRSVSWYQQTPGQGLQFLFEYFSETQRNKGNFPGRFSGRQFSNSRSEMNVSTLELGDSALYLCASSLQSLGPVFSEAFFGQGTRLTVV.

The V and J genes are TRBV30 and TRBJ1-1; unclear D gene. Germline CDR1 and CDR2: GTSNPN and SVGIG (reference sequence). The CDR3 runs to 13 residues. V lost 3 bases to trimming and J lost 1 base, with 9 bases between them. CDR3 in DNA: TGTGCCTGGAGACCTACGTGGAACACTGAAGCTTTCTTT. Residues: CAWRPTWNTEAFF.

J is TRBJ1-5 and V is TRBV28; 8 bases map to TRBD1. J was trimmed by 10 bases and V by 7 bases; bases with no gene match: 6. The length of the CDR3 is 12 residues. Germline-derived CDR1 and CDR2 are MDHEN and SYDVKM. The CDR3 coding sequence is TGTGCCAGCACAGGGACAGGACAACCCCAGCATTTT. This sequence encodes CASTGTGQPQHF.

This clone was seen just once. The CDR3 protein is CATSSRRGPNEKLFF. In DNA, the CDR3 is TGTGCCACCAGCTCACGGAGGGGCCCTAATGAAAAACTGTTTTTT. The chain uses TRBV15 and TRBJ1-4; TRBD1 is a possible D gene (5 bases). The CDR3 runs 15 residues. Germline V CDR1 and CDR2: LNHNV, YYDKDF (reference sequence). Trimming removed 5 bases at V and 3 bases at J, with 13 bases between.

CDR3 amino acids: CASSPGQVRNTEAFF. The CDR3 DNA sequence: TGTGCCAGCTCACCCGGACAGGTGCGGAACACTGAAGCTTTCTTT. The chain uses TRBV18 and TRBJ1-1; TRBD1 matches at 7 bases. The CDR3 totals 15 residues. Germline values: CDR1 KGHSH, CDR2 LQKENI. The junction had 5 bases not matched to a gene; V was cut back by 3 bases and J by 1 base.

The CDR3 bases are TGTGCCAGCAGCTTCCGTGGGGCCAACGTCCTGACTTTC. It translates to CASSFRGANVLTF. This chain links TRBV9 with TRBJ2-6; D unclear. The germline V and J ends were trimmed by 4 bases and 3 bases, with 5 bases remaining between them. This CDR3 contains 13 residues. Germline values: CDR1 SGDLS, CDR2 YYNGEE.

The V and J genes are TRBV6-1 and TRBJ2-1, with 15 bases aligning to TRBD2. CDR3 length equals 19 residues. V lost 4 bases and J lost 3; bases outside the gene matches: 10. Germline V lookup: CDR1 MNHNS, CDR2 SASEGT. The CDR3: CASSAGTSGRKSIYNEQFF. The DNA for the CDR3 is TGTGCCAGCAGTGCCGGGACTAGCGGGAGGAAGAGCATCTACAATGAGCAGTTCTTC.

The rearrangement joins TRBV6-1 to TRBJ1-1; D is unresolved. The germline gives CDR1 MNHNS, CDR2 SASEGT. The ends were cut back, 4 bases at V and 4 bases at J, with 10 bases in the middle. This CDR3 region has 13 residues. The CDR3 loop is CASSGKAGTEAFF. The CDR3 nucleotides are TGTGCCAGCAGTGGAAAAGCGGGCACTGAAGCTTTCTTT.

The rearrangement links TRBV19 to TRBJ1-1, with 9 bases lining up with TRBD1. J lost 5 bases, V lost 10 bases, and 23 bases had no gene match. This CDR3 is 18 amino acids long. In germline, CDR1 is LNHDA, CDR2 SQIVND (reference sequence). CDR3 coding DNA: TGTGCCACGACAGGGGGAAAGGAGAGTGGGGGTCGGTCAACTGAAGCTTTCTTT. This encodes CATTGGKESGGRSTEAFF.

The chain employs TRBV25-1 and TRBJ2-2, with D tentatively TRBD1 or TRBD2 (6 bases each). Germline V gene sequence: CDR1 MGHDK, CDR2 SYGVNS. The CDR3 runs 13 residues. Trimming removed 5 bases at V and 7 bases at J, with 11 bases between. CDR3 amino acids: CASSPGAGGELFF. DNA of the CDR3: TGTGCCAGCAGTCCGGGGGCTGGCGGGGAGCTGTTTTTT.

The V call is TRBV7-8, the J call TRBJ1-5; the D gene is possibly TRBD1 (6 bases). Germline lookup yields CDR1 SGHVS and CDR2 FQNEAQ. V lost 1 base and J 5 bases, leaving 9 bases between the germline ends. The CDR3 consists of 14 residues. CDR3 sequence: CASSLGAGDQPQHF. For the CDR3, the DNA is TGTGCCAGCAGCTTAGGGGCAGGGGATCAGCCCCAGCATTTT.

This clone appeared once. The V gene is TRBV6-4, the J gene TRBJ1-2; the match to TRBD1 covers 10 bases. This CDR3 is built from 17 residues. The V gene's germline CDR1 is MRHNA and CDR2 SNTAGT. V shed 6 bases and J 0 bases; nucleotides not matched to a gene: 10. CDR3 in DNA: TGTGCCAGCAGCGCTACCGGGACAGGGGCCGCTAACTATGGCTACACCTTC. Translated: CASSATGTGAANYGYTF.

CDR3 sequence (DNA): TGTGCCAGCTCGATCCAGGGGGATCAGCCCCAGCATTTT. As protein: CASSIQGDQPQHF. This chain uses TRBV18 with TRBJ1-5; the match to TRBD1 covers 7 bases. Germline trimming cut 6 bases from V and 5 bases from J; bases unmatched to any gene: 4. Germline V lookup: CDR1 KGHSH, CDR2 LQKENI. The CDR3 loop spans 13 amino acids.

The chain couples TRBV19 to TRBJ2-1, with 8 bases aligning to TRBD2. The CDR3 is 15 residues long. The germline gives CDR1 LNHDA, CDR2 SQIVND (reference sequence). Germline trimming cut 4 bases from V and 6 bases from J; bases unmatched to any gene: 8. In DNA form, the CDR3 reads TGTGCCAGTAGTAGAGAAGCGGGAGTGGTCAATGAGCAGTTCTTC. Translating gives CASSREAGVVNEQFF.

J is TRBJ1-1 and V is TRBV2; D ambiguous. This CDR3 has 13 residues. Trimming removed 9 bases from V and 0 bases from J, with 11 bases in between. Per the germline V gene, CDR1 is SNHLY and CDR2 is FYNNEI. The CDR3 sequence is CASSQEMNTEAFF. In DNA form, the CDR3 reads TGTGCCAGTTCGCAGGAGATGAACACTGAAGCTTTCTTT.

CDR3 region: CATSRDKANTGELFF. The CDR3 DNA reads TGTGCCACCAGCAGAGATAAAGCGAACACCGGGGAGCTGTTTTTT. The rearrangement uses TRBV15 and TRBJ2-2; D is unresolved. This CDR3 is 15 amino acids long. The ends were cut back, 0 bases at V and 0 bases at J, with 5 bases in the middle. Germline CDR1 and CDR2: LNHNV and YYDKDF (reference sequence). Together with reference TRBV15 and TRBJ2-2, the CDR3 gives the full variable domain: DAMVIQNPRYQVTQFGKPVTLSCSQTLNHNVMYWYQQKSSQAPKLLFHYYDKDFNNEADTPDNFQSRRPNTSFCFLDIRSPGLGDTAMYLCATSRDKANTGELFFGEGSRLTVL.

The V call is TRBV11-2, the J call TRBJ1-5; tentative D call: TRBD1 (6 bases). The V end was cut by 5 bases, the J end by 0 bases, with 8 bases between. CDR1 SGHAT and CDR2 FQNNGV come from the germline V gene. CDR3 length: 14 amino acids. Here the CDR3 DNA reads TGTGCCAGCAGCCCAGGGGTTAGCAATCAGCCCCAGCATTTT. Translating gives CASSPGVSNQPQHF.

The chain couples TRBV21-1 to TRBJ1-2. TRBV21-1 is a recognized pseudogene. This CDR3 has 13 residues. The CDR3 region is CASSELRRYRYTF. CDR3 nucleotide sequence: TGTGCCAGCAGTGAGTTGCGGCGATATCGATACACCTTC.

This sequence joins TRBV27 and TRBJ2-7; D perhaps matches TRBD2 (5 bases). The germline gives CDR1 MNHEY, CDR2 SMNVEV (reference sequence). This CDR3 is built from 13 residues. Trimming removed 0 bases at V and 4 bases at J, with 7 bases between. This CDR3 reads CASSLSEDYEQYF. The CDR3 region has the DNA TGTGCCAGCAGTTTATCGGAGGATTACGAGCAGTACTTC.

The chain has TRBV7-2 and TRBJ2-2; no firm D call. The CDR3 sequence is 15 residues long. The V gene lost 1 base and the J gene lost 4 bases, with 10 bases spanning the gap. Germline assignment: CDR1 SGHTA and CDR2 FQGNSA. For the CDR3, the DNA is TGTGCCAGCAGCTTAGACGGCTACGGCACCGGGGAGCTGTTTTTT. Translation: CASSLDGYGTGELFF.

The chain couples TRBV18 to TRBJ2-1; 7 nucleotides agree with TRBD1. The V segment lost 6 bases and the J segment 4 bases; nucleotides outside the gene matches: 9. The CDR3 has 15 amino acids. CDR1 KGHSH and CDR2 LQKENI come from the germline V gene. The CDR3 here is CASSSTNRGYNEQFF. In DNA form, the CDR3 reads TGTGCCAGCTCGTCGACGAACAGGGGTTACAATGAGCAGTTCTTC.

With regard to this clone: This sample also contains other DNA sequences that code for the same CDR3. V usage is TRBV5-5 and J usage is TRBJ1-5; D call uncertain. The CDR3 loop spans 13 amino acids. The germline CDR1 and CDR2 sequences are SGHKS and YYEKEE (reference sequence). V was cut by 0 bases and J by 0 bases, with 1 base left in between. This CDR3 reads CASSLVSNQPQHF. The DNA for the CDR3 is TGTGCCAGCAGCTTGGTTAGCAATCAGCCCCAGCATTTT. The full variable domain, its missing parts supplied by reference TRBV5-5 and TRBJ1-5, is DAGVTQSPTHLIKTRGQQVTLRCSPISGHKSVSWYQQVLGQGPQFIFQYYEKEERGRGNFPDRFSARQFPNYSSELNVNALLLGDSALYLCASSLVSNQPQHFGDGTRLSIL.

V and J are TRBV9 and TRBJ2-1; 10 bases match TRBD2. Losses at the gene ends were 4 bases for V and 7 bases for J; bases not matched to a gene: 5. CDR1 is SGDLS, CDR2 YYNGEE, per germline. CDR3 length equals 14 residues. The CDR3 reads CASSPGLAWNEQFF. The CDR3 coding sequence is TGTGCCAGCAGCCCGGGACTAGCGTGGAATGAGCAGTTCTTC.

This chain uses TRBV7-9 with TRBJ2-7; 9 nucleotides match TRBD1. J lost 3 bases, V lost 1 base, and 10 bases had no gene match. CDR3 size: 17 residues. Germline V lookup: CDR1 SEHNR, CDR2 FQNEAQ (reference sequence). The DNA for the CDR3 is TGTGCCAGCAGCTTAGTTCATGGGACAGGGATTCTCTACGAGCAGTACTTC. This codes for CASSLVHGTGILYEQYF.

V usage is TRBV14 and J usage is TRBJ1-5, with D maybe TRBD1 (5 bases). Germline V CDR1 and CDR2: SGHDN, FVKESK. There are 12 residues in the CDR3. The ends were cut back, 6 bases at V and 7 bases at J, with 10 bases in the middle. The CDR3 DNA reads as TGTGCCAGCAGTCCCACAGGCCAGCCCCAGCATTTT. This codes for CASSPTGQPQHF. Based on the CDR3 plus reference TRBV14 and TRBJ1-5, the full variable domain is EAGVTQFPSHSVIEKGQTVTLRCDPISGHDNLYWYRRVMGKEIKFLLHFVKESKQDESGMPNNRFLAERTGGTYSTLKVQPAELEDSGVYFCASSPTGQPQHFGDGTRLSIL.

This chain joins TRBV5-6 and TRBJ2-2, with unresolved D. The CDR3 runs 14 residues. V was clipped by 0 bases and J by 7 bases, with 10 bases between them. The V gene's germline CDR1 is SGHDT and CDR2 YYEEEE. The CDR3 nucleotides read TGTGCCAGCAGCTTGGCCTTAGGGATCGGGGAGCTGTTTTTT. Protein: CASSLALGIGELFF.